A selection of T cell receptor beta chains follows, all from one sample in a study of regulatory and conventional T cells in RAG deficiency. TCRdb keeps only in-frame clones here, not all; method: immunoSEQ multiplex PCR. Of 9,500 to 15,000 clones listed, roughly 94% are singletons. The sample was also reused in another study, on regulatory T cells.

The sequencing input was CD127- CD25+ CD4+ Tregs sorted from blood. The receptors stem from a human donor in good health. Each CDR3 is given with its conserved first and last residue. A D gene is named only where the DNA matches it firmly. Rows may omit the clone size; those that give it use once, few, many or a size class.

d_call,clone_size,cdr3_length,j_call,v_call,cdr3_nt,cdr3_aa
TRBD2,few,15,TRBJ2-1,TRBV6-1,TGTGCCAGCAGTGCCCGACTAGCGGGGGCCCGGGAGCAGTTCTTC,CASSARLAGAREQFF
-,-,14,TRBJ1-3,TRBV5-1,TGCGCCAGCAGCTCCGGGGGGTATGGAAACACCATATATTTT,CASSSGGYGNTIYF
-,-,13,TRBJ2-2,TRBV2,TGTGCCAGCAGTGAGACAGTTCCCGGGGAGCTGTTTTTT,CASSETVPGELFF
-,-,14,TRBJ1-2,TRBV28,TGTGCCAGCAGTTTGGCAGGGATTAACTATGGCTACACCTTC,CASSLAGINYGYTF
-,once,14,TRBJ1-2,TRBV5-1,TGCGCCAGCAGCTTGCGCGGGGTGGGCTATGGCTACACCTTC,CASSLRGVGYGYTF
-,-,15,TRBJ2-7,TRBV7-3,TGTGCCAGCAGCTTACAGCCAGGGGCGCCCTACGAGCAGTACTTC,CASSLQPGAPYEQYF
TRBD1,-,13,TRBJ2-7,TRBV6-5,TGTGCCAGCCCCGGACAGGGTTTCTCCGAGCAGTACTTC,CASPGQGFSEQYF
-,-,12,TRBJ1-2,TRBV5-4,TGTGCCAGCAGCTGGGTCGGGTATGGCTACACCTTC,CASSWVGYGYTF
-,-,12,TRBJ2-1,TRBV7-9,TGTGCCAGCAGCCGCCGGGGGTGGGAGCAGTTCTTC,CASSRRGWEQFF
-,-,13,TRBJ1-1,TRBV19,TGTGCCTGCAGGAGGGGTATGAACACTGAAGCTTTCTTT,CACRRGMNTEAFF
-,once,15,TRBJ1-6,TRBV5-4,TGTGCCACCAACCGAGGCGGAAACTATAATTCACCCCTCCACTTT,CATNRGGNYNSPLHF
TRBD2,-,17,TRBJ2-1,TRBV5-1,TGCGCCAGCAGCTTGGCAGTTGCGGGGGGGCAGGTCAATGAGCAGTTCTTC,CASSLAVAGGQVNEQFF
TRBD2,-,16,TRBJ2-3,TRBV5-8,TGTGCCAGCAGACCAGGACTAGCGGGGGGGGCAGATACGCAGTATTTT,CASRPGLAGGADTQYF
TRBD1,-,17,TRBJ1-2,TRBV7-9,TGTGCCAGCAGCTTAGCCGACGTGACGAAGGGGGCGCCAGGCTACACCTTC,CASSLADVTKGAPGYTF
-,once,15,TRBJ1-2,TRBV5-6,TGTGCCAGCAGCTTGGGACCCCGCATCTCGGGTGGCTACACCTTC,CASSLGPRISGGYTF
-,-,12,TRBJ2-7,TRBV5-1,TGCGCCAGCAGCTCCAGGGCGAGAGAGCAGTACTTC,CASSSRAREQYF
-,-,15,TRBJ2-2,TRBV6-6,TGTGCCAGCAGTGTGGGACTGGCTAACACCGGGGAGCTGTTTTTT,CASSVGLANTGELFF
-,-,15,TRBJ2-2,TRBV2,TGTGCCAGCACCCGGACCGGGACTTCAGGCGGGGAGCTGTTTTTT,CASTRTGTSGGELFF
TRBD2,-,15,TRBJ2-2,TRBV5-1,TGCGCCAGCAGCTTTCTAGCGGGGGGTACCGGGGAGCTGTTTTTT,CASSFLAGGTGELFF
TRBD2,-,15,TRBJ2-1,TRBV6-5,TGTGCCAGCAGTTACCGGGCGGGGGGCATAAATGAGCAGTTCTTC,CASSYRAGGINEQFF
-,-,16,TRBJ2-7,TRBV7-6,TGTGCCAGCAGCTCCGTCCCCCCCTCTCTCCTCCAGGAGCAGTACTTC,CASSSVPPSLLQEQYF
TRBD2,-,19,TRBJ2-3,TRBV29-1,TGCAGCGTTGAAAAAAGGGGGCCCCTAGCGGGGCAACACACAGATACGCAGTATTTT,CSVEKRGPLAGQHTDTQYF
-,-,17,TRBJ1-3,TRBV18,TGTGCCAGCTCACCATCCGGGCGACAGAATCTTGGAAACACCATATATTTT,CASSPSGRQNLGNTIYF
TRBD2,-,16,TRBJ2-1,TRBV2,TGTGCCAGCAGCCCTCTGAGCGGGGGGGCAGGAAATGAGCAGTTCTTC,CASSPLSGGAGNEQFF
TRBD2,once,15,TRBJ2-3,TRBV6-1,TGTGCCAGTAGTGGAAGCGGGGACGGGATAGATACGCAGTATTTT,CASSGSGDGIDTQYF
TRBD2,-,15,TRBJ2-1,TRBV2,TGTGCCAGCAGTTACGGACTAGCGAGCTACAATGAGCAGTTCTTC,CASSYGLASYNEQFF
TRBD1,-,13,TRBJ1-5,TRBV5-1,TGCGCCAGCAGCTTGGGACAGGGTCAGCCCCAGCATTTT,CASSLGQGQPQHF
-,-,16,TRBJ1-2,TRBV19,TGTGCCAGTAGTATATTGGCAGGGTCGGCGCTTTATGGCTACACCTTC,CASSILAGSALYGYTF
-,once,14,TRBJ2-7,TRBV2,TGTGCCAGCAGTGGGAACAGGGCCGCCTACGAGCAGTACTTC,CASSGNRAAYEQYF
-,-,13,TRBJ1-5,TRBV2,TGTGCCAGCCAGCGAACTGCTAATCAGCCCCAGCATTTT,CASQRTANQPQHF
TRBD1,-,21,TRBJ2-6,TRBV5-1,TGCGCCAGCAGCTTGGGGACAGGAAGGCTAGGCGACCGCTCTGGGGCCAACGTCCTGACTTTC,CASSLGTGRLGDRSGANVLTF
-,-,15,TRBJ1-6,TRBV7-2,TGTGCCAGCAGCTTGGGGAGAACACATAATTCCCCCCTCCACTTT,CASSLGRTHNSPLHF
TRBD1,-,15,TRBJ1-6,TRBV5-1,TGCGCCAGCAGCTCTGGACAGGGCGATAATTCACCCCTCCACTTT,CASSSGQGDNSPLHF
TRBD1,-,16,TRBJ1-2,TRBV9,TGTGCCAGCAGCGTAACCTGGGGACAGGGGGCAGGCGGCTACACCTTC,CASSVTWGQGAGGYTF
-,-,16,TRBJ1-3,TRBV5-1,TGCGCCAGCAGACAGGCCGCCCGGGGGTCTGGAAACACCATATATTTT,CASRQAARGSGNTIYF
TRBD1,few,15,TRBJ1-6,TRBV7-9,TGTGCCAGCAGCTTTGGGACAGGGGTGGGTTCACCCCTCCACTTT,CASSFGTGVGSPLHF
-,-,14,TRBJ2-7,TRBV14,TGTGCCAGCAGCCCACGGGGGACAGTTTACGAGCAGTACTTC,CASSPRGTVYEQYF
-,-,14,TRBJ1-1,TRBV2,TGTGCCAGCAGTGAGAGCAGGCTGAACACTGAAGCTTTCTTT,CASSESRLNTEAFF
-,-,17,TRBJ1-4,TRBV4-1,TGCGCCAGCAGCCAAGATAATGAGTGGGGGCTGGGTGAAAAACTGTTTTTT,CASSQDNEWGLGEKLFF
-,-,15,TRBJ1-5,TRBV19,TGTGCCAGTAGTATGGGAGCACCAGGGGATCAGCCCCAGCATTTT,CASSMGAPGDQPQHF
TRBD1,-,16,TRBJ2-3,TRBV5-1,TGCGCCAGCAGCTTAACAGGGGTAGGATACACAGATACGCAGTATTTT,CASSLTGVGYTDTQYF
-,once,18,TRBJ2-7,TRBV7-9,TGTGCCAGCAGCTTAGGTTATCGGGGTCCTACGCGGTCCTACGAGCAGTACTTC,CASSLGYRGPTRSYEQYF
-,-,14,TRBJ2-7,TRBV5-1,TGCGCCAGCAGCTTGGAAGACTCCCTCCACGAGCAGTACTTC,CASSLEDSLHEQYF
-,once,11,TRBJ2-7,TRBV20-1,TGCAGTGCTAGTCCGTCTTACGAGCAGTACTTC,CSASPSYEQYF
TRBD2,-,15,TRBJ2-3,TRBV7-9,TGTGCCAGCAGCCCTGGACTAGCGGATACAGATACGCAGTATTTT,CASSPGLADTDTQYF